The sequence of this TCR beta chain was determined in a study of blood T cell repertoires in COVID-19. About the research overall: Acute-phase and convalescent COVID-19 samples originated in the United States, Italy and Spain. Sample material is recorded as cDNA or gDNA derived from T cells, B-cell-depleted T cells, or PBMCs.

V gave up 2 bases and J gave up 2 bases, with 7 bases separating them. CDR1 MNHEY and CDR2 SMNVEV come from the germline V gene (reference sequence). The CDR3 is made up of 15 amino acids. Under the authors' procedure: Amplification of reference gene primers provided the estimated nucleated cell counts. Data came from immunoSEQ multiplex PCR; TCRdb stores just in-frame clones and leaves some out. That table furnishes V, J and clone size, whereas the DNA furnished D and trimming. The sample carries more than 110,000 clones, 85% to 90% recorded once. The source of this sequence is a woman between 40 and 55 years old with acute or convalescent COVID-19. Material for sequencing was peripheral blood. The rearrangement joins TRBV27 to TRBJ1-6; possible D gene TRBD1, 6 bases. The DNA of the CDR3 is TGTGCCAGCAGTTTAACAGGGACCTATAATTCACCCCTCCACTTT. Its protein product is CASSLTGTYNSPLHF.